These T cell receptor beta chains were read from a single sample in a study of shared clonotypes between healthy human individuals. Assay used: immunoSEQ multiplex PCR; TCRdb lists only in-frame clones, some missing. The top ten clones hold 0.37% of a sample with some 2,500,000 clones, 80% to 95% of them seen once. The specimen sequenced was naive CD4+ T cells from PBMCs. The receptors originated from a man between 18 and 35 years old in good health. Some clones in this sample may be carry-over from other donors' samples. Both conserved end residues are part of each CDR3. The D gene is left open where the match is weak. Size tells how often a clone was seen (once, few, many) or the class of an expanded clone, and some rows leave it out.

abundance,j_gene,d_gene,v_gene,CDR3nt,CDR3aa
.,TRBJ2-2,.,TRBV28,TGTGCCAGCAGTCCCTACAGGGTTATGACCGGGGAGCTGTTTTTT,CASSPYRVMTGELFF
.,TRBJ2-7,.,TRBV5-1,TGCGCCAGCAGCTTGGAAGGGGCCAGTAAGCAGTACTTC,CASSLEGASKQYF
.,TRBJ1-4,TRBD1,TRBV30,TGTGCCTGGAGCTACGGGACAGGGGATTTTGGAACTAATGAAAAACTGTTTTTT,CAWSYGTGDFGTNEKLFF
once,TRBJ2-5,.,TRBV9,TGTGCCAGCAGCGTAGCTGCGGGGTACCAAGAGACCCAGTACTTC,CASSVAAGYQETQYF
.,TRBJ1-4,.,TRBV7-9,TGTGCCAGCAGCTTGATTCCTAATGAAAAACTGTTTTTT,CASSLIPNEKLFF
.,TRBJ1-2,TRBD1,TRBV28,TGTGCCAGCAGTTTAACAGGGGCCCCCTATGGCTACACCTTC,CASSLTGAPYGYTF
.,TRBJ2-1,TRBD2,TRBV9,TGTGCCAGCAGCGTAGCCCAGCGGGATTACAATGAGCAGTTCTTC,CASSVAQRDYNEQFF
.,TRBJ2-5,.,TRBV5-6,TGTGCCAGCAGCGGAAGGGACGCCCGGGGGGAGACCCAGTACTTC,CASSGRDARGETQYF
.,TRBJ2-2,TRBD1,TRBV5-1,TGCGCCAGCAGCTCCCGGACAGGGGCCAACACCGGGGAGCTGTTTTTT,CASSSRTGANTGELFF
.,TRBJ1-4,.,TRBV18,TGTGCCAGCTCACCGCCCGGGGTAGGGCAGGAAAAACTGTTTTTT,CASSPPGVGQEKLFF
.,TRBJ1-2,TRBD1,TRBV19,TGTGCCAGTAGTATTACAGGGGGCTATGGCTACACCTTC,CASSITGGYGYTF
.,TRBJ2-7,.,TRBV28,TGTGCCAGCATCCTGGCCAGGAAGCCTTACGAGCAGTACTTC,CASILARKPYEQYF
.,TRBJ1-2,.,TRBV6-5,TGTGCCAGCAGTTCCTATGGTCATACAACTAACTATGGCTACACCTTC,CASSSYGHTTNYGYTF
.,TRBJ1-5,TRBD1,TRBV28,TGTGCCAGCAGGGAAGGGACAGGATGGAGGTATAGCAATCAGCCCCAGCATTTT,CASREGTGWRYSNQPQHF
.,TRBJ2-5,.,TRBV29-1,TGCAGCGCTAGGCTTTCAGAGACCCAGTACTTC,CSARLSETQYF
.,TRBJ2-5,TRBD2,TRBV5-4,TGTGCCAGCAGCCGAACTAGCGGGAGGGAGGAGACCCAGTACTTC,CASSRTSGREETQYF
.,TRBJ2-1,.,TRBV7-2,TGTGCCAGCAGCTTAGATGGAGTCCGGGGCTACAATGAGCAGTTCTTC,CASSLDGVRGYNEQFF
.,TRBJ2-4,TRBD2,TRBV19,TGTGCCAGTAGTCGGGGAGGGCGGAACATTCAGTACTTC,CASSRGGRNIQYF
.,TRBJ1-2,.,TRBV18,TGTGCCAGCTCCCGAATCGAGGGGGAAACCTATGGCTACACCTTC,CASSRIEGETYGYTF
.,TRBJ1-1,TRBD1,TRBV10-2,TGCGCCAGTTTCCCTATACAGGGGAAGGAGGATGAAGCTTTCTTT,CASFPIQGKEDEAFF
.,TRBJ2-7,TRBD2,TRBV5-5,TGTGCCAGCAGTTTAACTAGCGGGAGTCCTAACGAGCAGTACTTC,CASSLTSGSPNEQYF
.,TRBJ2-2,TRBD2,TRBV19,TGTGCCAGTAGTCTAGGACTAGTGCACACCGGGGAGCTGTTTTTT,CASSLGLVHTGELFF
.,TRBJ1-1,.,TRBV28,TGTGCCAGCAGTTCTATACTAGCTTTCTTT,CASSSILAFF
.,TRBJ2-6,TRBD1,TRBV7-9,TGTGGGACAGGACTCTCCGGGGCCAACGTCCTGACTTTC,CGTGLSGANVLTF
once,TRBJ1-1,TRBD1,TRBV29-1,TGCAGCGTTCGTGACAGGGGCGGCGGCACTGAAGCTTTCTTT,CSVRDRGGGTEAFF
.,TRBJ2-7,TRBD1,TRBV5-4,TGTGCCAGCAAAGATCCCGGGACAGGGTCCTACGAGCAGTACTTC,CASKDPGTGSYEQYF
.,TRBJ2-3,TRBD2,TRBV7-9,TGTGCCAGCAGCTTACGGACTAGCGGGTATATGGGGGATACGCAGTATTTT,CASSLRTSGYMGDTQYF
.,TRBJ2-2,.,TRBV2,TGTGCCAGCAGACGCCGGGGGAACACCGGGGAGCTGTTTTTT,CASRRRGNTGELFF
.,TRBJ1-4,.,TRBV30,TGTGCCTGGAGTGTCCCGGGGAGTGAAAAACTGTTTTTT,CAWSVPGSEKLFF
.,TRBJ2-1,.,TRBV7-2,TGTGCCAGCAGCTTAGCTCAAACAGCGACGGGCGAGCAGTTCTTC,CASSLAQTATGEQFF
.,TRBJ2-5,.,TRBV13,TGTGCCAGCAGCTTAGCCCCCCCGGCGGCAGGAGGTACGGAGACCCAGTACTTC,CASSLAPPAAGGTETQYF
.,TRBJ1-2,TRBD1,TRBV5-1,TGCGCCAGCAGCGATACGGGACAGGGTGGCTACACCTTC,CASSDTGQGGYTF
.,TRBJ1-5,.,TRBV30,TGTGCCTGGGCCCCAGGGAGCAATCAGCCCCAGCATTTT,CAWAPGSNQPQHF
.,TRBJ2-7,TRBD2,TRBV27,TGTGCCAGCAGGACTAGCGGGGACTACGAGCAGTACTTC,CASRTSGDYEQYF
.,TRBJ1-2,.,TRBV19,TGTGCCAGTAGTTATACTCGGGGCTACACCTTC,CASSYTRGYTF
.,TRBJ1-5,.,TRBV28,TGTGCCAGCAGTATGACCAGCCAGCCCCAGCATTTT,CASSMTSQPQHF
.,TRBJ1-1,.,TRBV6-5,TGTGCCAGCAGCCGCGACGGGTACACTGAAGCTTTCTTT,CASSRDGYTEAFF
.,TRBJ1-1,.,TRBV9,TGTGCCAGCAGCTCAGGGGTCTCTATGAACACTGAAGCTTTCTTT,CASSSGVSMNTEAFF
.,TRBJ2-7,.,TRBV6-5,TGTGCCAGCAGTTACCTGGGGCCCAACCACGAGCAGTACTTC,CASSYLGPNHEQYF
.,TRBJ2-1,TRBD2,TRBV7-3,TGTGCCAGCAGCTTAAGGCTAGCGGGCTACAATGAGCAGTTCTTC,CASSLRLAGYNEQFF
.,TRBJ1-2,.,TRBV18,TGTGCCAGCTCAGCAATGGAGGGGCTCCTCAGCTATGGCTACACCTTC,CASSAMEGLLSYGYTF
.,TRBJ1-3,TRBD1,TRBV28,TGTGCCAGCAGTTTAGGCGGGACAGGGGGCGGAAACACCATATATTTT,CASSLGGTGGGNTIYF
once,TRBJ2-7,TRBD2,TRBV19,TGTGCCAGTAGTAGAGGACTAGCGGGAGGTTCCTACGAGCAGTACTTC,CASSRGLAGGSYEQYF
once,TRBJ2-7,TRBD2,TRBV9,TGTGCCAGCAGCCGCGCGGCGGGAGCCACCTCCTACGAGCAGTACTTC,CASSRAAGATSYEQYF
once,TRBJ2-7,.,TRBV27,TGTGCCAGCAGTTTAAGGAGACAGCCCTACGAGCAGTACTTC,CASSLRRQPYEQYF
.,TRBJ2-5,.,TRBV11-2,TGTGCCAGCAGCTTAACCTTGGAGACCCAGTACTTC,CASSLTLETQYF
.,TRBJ2-1,.,TRBV11-2,TGTGCCAGCAGCTCCCGTCCAGGGGATGAGCAGTTCTTC,CASSSRPGDEQFF
few,TRBJ1-2,.,TRBV7-2,TGTGCCAGCAGAACAGTCCGGTTTGGCTACACCTTC,CASRTVRFGYTF
.,TRBJ1-5,.,TRBV15,TGTGCCACCAGCAGAATTTCCGGGAGCCATCAGCCCCAGCATTTT,CATSRISGSHQPQHF
.,TRBJ2-5,TRBD2,TRBV11-3,TGTGCCAGCAGCCCCGGGACTAGCGGGACGACGGAGACCCAGTACTTC,CASSPGTSGTTETQYF
.,TRBJ1-6,.,TRBV19,TGTGCCAGTCGCACCGGGACGGTGAATTCACCCCTCCACTTT,CASRTGTVNSPLHF